This T cell receptor beta chain was recovered during a study of blood T cells in healthy people across ages. This clonotype has more than one count but fewer than ten. What it binds is not known. Notes on the study in general: Age showed a roughly linear inverse relationship with TCR beta diversity per million T cells. In long-lived donors, naive CD4+ cell counts and diversity exceeded those of aged donors.

It was with a sample-barcoded 5' primer and a J-beta primer mix that a second PCR of roughly 6 to 12 cycles was run. TCRdb re-analysed the 5' RACE reads in MiXCR, keeping a single row per CDR3 protein. The table has roughly 720,000 distinct CDR3 sequences, 50% to 65% seen once; the top ten hold approximately 40%. Germline V gene data show CDR1 as ENHRY and CDR2 as SYGVKD. The J segment lost 6 bases and the V segment lost 3 bases, leaving 4 bases of the junction unmatched. CDR3 length equals 14 residues. The gene calls are TRBV10-3 and TRBJ2-1; TRBD2 matches 8 bases. The clonotype comes from a man older than 75 in good health. Specimen: blood. The CDR3, as DNA: TGTGCCATCAGTGAATCCAGCGGGAGCAATGAGCAGTTCTTC. It is translated as CAISESSGSNEQFF.